This T cell receptor (beta chain) appears in the sequencing data of a study of CD8 T cells in ankylosing spondylitis. Findings and limits, study-wide: Seven to nine highly homologous variants formed a TCR beta motif that appeared characteristic of ankylosing spondylitis blood. Clones linked to the disease showed a CD8+ phenotype. They occurred at relatively low frequencies in peripheral blood. Previously reported in reactive arthritis synovial fluid and blood were some of the motif variants. Clones tied to disease were said to be significantly enriched in matched ankylosing spondylitis synovial fluid.

This CDR3 has 16 residues. Germline V lookup: CDR1 DFQATT, CDR2 SNEGSKA (reference sequence). With 5 bases removed from V and 6 bases from J, the gap between germline ends came to 24 bases. At least ten counts were recorded for this clonotype. No antigen is known for it. Quantitative 5'-RACE was performed with molecular barcodes, and it yielded the TCR beta libraries. TCRdb recomputed calls from the 5' RACE reads with MiXCR, one row per CDR3 protein. This table has about 460,000 distinct CDR3 sequences, roughly 5.3% appearing once. The V gene is TRBV20-1, the J gene TRBJ2-3; D ambiguous. The TCR sequence derives from a male donor with ankylosing spondylitis. The source material was blood, either unsorted or a sorted T cell fraction (not recorded which). CDR3 loop: CSALGGRFHFEDTQYF. The CDR3 region has the DNA TGCAGTGCTCTAGGCGGAAGGTTCCATTTCGAGGATACGCAGTATTTT.